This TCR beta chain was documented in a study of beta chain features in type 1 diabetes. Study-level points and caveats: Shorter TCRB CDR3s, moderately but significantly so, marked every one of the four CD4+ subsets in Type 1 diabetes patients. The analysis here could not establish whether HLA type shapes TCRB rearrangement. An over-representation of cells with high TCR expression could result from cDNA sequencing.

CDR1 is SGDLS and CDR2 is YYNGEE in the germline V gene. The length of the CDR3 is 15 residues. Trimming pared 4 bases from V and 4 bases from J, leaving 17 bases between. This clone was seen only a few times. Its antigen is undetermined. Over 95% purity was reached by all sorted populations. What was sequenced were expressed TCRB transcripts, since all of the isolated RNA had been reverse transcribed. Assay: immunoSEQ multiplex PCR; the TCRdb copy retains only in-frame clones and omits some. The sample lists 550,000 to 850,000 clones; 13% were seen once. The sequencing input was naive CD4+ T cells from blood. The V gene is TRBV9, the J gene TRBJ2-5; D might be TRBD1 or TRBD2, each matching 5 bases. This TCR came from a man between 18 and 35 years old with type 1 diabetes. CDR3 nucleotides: TGTGCCAGCAGCACCTCCGGGACCCCAGGAGAGACCCAGTACTTC. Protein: CASSTSGTPGETQYF.